The clone carrying this T cell receptor (beta chain) has more than one count but fewer than ten. Antigen unknown. Library preparation (for TCRbeta) was performed with unique molecular identifiers. MiXCR, applied by TCRdb to the PCR reads, yields one record per CDR3 protein. This table has about 460,000 distinct CDR3 sequences, over 10% appearing once. The data derive from a study of T-cell reconstitution after alpha-beta-depleted transplantation in children. Findings of the study overall: T-cell counts and diversity were attributed mostly to newly produced T cells one year after transplant.

From germline, CDR1 is SGHDT and CDR2 YYEEEE. There are 12 residues in the CDR3. Between the trimmed V and J ends, which lost 3 bases and 7 bases, there was a span of 5 bases. This chain links TRBV5-6 with TRBJ1-6; D not certain. The material sequenced was PBMCs, mostly from graft donor cells, taken 180 days after TCRalphabeta/CD19-depleted stem cell transplant. This clonotype was obtained from a female patient aged 2-10 years who had a stem cell transplant for aplastic anemia, so the T cells may come from the graft donor. CDR3 in DNA: TGTGCCAGCAGCTCAAAAAATTCACCCCTCCACTTT. Protein product: CASSSKNSPLHF.